Included here is one TCR beta chain sequence, with context. A far larger clone lies a single base away; this is likely a read error. TCRdb re-called the reads with MiXCR, one entry per CDR3 protein. The table shows 200,000 to 300,000 distinct CDR3 sequences, with about 28% occurring only once. The CDR3 consists of 14 residues. Germline CDR1 is SNHLY and CDR2 is FYNNEI. This record comes from a study of kidney transplant recipient with SARS-CoV-2 infection. The specimen comprised a blood sample, sampled at baseline and between days 110 and 120 from a kidney transplant recipient. The source is a male patient aged 30 to 40 who had COVID-19 and was a kidney transplant recipient. Some T cells may possibly be graft donor cells. The V call is TRBV2, the J call TRBJ2-7, with D unclear. With the DNA end fitting TRBJ2-5 better, the J assignment may be wrong. The CDR3, as DNA: TGTACCAGCAGTGAGGTGGCCGCCAGTGAGACCCAGTACTTC. Translated: CTSSEVAASETQYF.